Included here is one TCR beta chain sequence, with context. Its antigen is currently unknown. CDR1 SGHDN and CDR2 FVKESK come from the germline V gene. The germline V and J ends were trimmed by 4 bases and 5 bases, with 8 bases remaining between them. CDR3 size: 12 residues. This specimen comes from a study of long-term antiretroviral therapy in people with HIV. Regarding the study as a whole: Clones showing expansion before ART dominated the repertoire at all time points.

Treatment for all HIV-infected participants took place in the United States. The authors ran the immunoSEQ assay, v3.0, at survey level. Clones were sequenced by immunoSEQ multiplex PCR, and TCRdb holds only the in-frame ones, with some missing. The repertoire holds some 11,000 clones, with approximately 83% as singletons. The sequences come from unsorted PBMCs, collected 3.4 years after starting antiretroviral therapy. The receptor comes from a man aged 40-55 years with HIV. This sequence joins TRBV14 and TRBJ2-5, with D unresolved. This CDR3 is CASSPFGETQYF. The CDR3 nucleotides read TGTGCCAGCAGCCCGTTTGGGGAGACCCAGTACTTC.